This TCR beta chain was sequenced for a study of blood T cell repertoires in COVID-19. About the study: COVID-19 samples, acute and convalescent, were from the United States, Italy and Spain. Sample material is recorded as cDNA or gDNA derived from T cells, B-cell-depleted T cells, or PBMCs.

CDR1 is SGHTA and CDR2 is FQGTGA in the germline V gene. V was clipped by 1 base and J by 5 bases, with 8 bases between them. The CDR3 consists of 13 residues. In the original analysis: Estimation of nucleated cell counts was performed using reference gene primer amplification. Using immunoSEQ multiplex PCR, the repertoire was profiled, and TCRdb retains in-frame clones only, with some absent. V and J calls and clone size are copied from that table; D and trimming were computed from the DNA. The sample gives tens of thousands of clones, 70% to 85% of which show up once; 14% is in the top ten. The chain has TRBV7-3 and TRBJ2-5; D is uncertain. The sequencing input was peripheral blood. The sequence came from a human donor in a cohort sampled during active COVID-19. The CDR3, as DNA: TGTGCCAGCAGCTTAAACAGCAGGGAGACCCAGTACTTC. Residues: CASSLNSRETQYF.